Below, one T cell receptor (beta chain) is given with its context. The antigen remains undetermined. V was cut by 6 bases and J by 4 bases, with 13 bases left in between. The CDR3 extends over 14 amino acids. The germline gives CDR1 MNHNS, CDR2 SASEGT. PCR involved 60 Vbeta and 13 Jbeta primers. Clones were sequenced by immunoSEQ multiplex PCR, and TCRdb holds only the in-frame ones, with some missing. In the table there are around 180,000 clones, just under 85% of which are singletons. The data were obtained in a study of cytomegalovirus exposure and HLA in healthy donors. Study overall: Most genotyped donors, approximately 81% of more than 300, had Caucasian-associated genetic ancestry.

Findings and limits, study-wide: Presence/absence results assume similar sequencing depth per donor, which may not hold. Researchers left out some V segments, among them TRBV6-2 and TRBV6-3, as indistinguishable.

This rearrangement joins TRBV6-1 to TRBJ2-1, with a possible D match to TRBD2 (6 bases). The TCR originated in a girl under 18 in good health and CMV-seropositive. The sample consisted of PBMCs. This CDR3 reads CASSRGGEYNEQFF. DNA of the CDR3: TGTGCCAGCAGCCGCGGCGGGGAGTACAATGAGCAGTTCTTC.